The present TCR beta chain was sequenced within a study of CD8+CD57+ T cells in acquired aplastic anemia. Genomic DNA served as template for TCR beta VDJ and CDR3 profiling. TCRdb re-derived calls from the reads in MiXCR, one entry per CDR3 protein. The sample has 150,000 to 200,000 distinct CDR3 sequences, around 65% seen once. This clonotype was obtained from a human donor with severe aplastic anemia or a healthy control (not recorded which). The source material was sorted CD4+, CD8+, or CD8+CD57+ T cells (not recorded which) from PBMCs.

CDR3 amino acids: CATSDGPSSGNTIYF. In DNA form, the CDR3 reads TGTGCCACCAGTGATGGTCCGAGCTCTGGAAACACCATATATTTT. V and J are TRBV24-1 and TRBJ1-3, with D unclear. CDR3 length: 15 amino acids. The germline gives CDR1 KGHDR, CDR2 SFDVKD. With 3 bases removed from V and 0 bases from J, the gap between germline ends came to 8 bases.